This TCR beta chain comes out of a study of cytomegalovirus exposure and HLA in healthy donors listed by TCRdb under 2017. Regarding the study in general: In an earlier analysis of roughly 590 of the donors, approximately 300 Gb of sequence data and 117 million unique TCR beta sequences from 180 million or so T cells were reported. Roughly 300 gigabases of sequencing data and around 88 million unique TCR sequences made up an early release that covered over 550 HLA-typed donors. The genetic ancestry cluster associated with self-reported Caucasian donors included over 65% of the roughly 400 genotyped donors. The study aimed to test whether signatures of past pathogen exposure could be identified by cataloging public T cell receptors. The study profiled the T cell repertoires of under 700 subjects by immunosequencing and related them to cytomegalovirus serostatus. Along with the roughly 670-subject first cohort, a separate validation cohort of around 120 different subjects was used. The study combined high-throughput TCR immunosequencing, statistical association of individual TCRs with disease status, and machine learning to predict cytomegalovirus infection status. A later analysis re-examined previously published TCR beta repertoires from around 670 donors and added high-resolution HLA genotyping to investigate patterns of TCR occurrence. In the later analysis, no new phenotypic data were used to find candidate immune exposures; instead, reliance was placed on TCR beta sequences and their occurrence across donors. In an earlier analysis of roughly 580 of the donors, high-throughput TCR beta sequencing was used to judge whether each TCR beta V gene segment behaved as functional or pseudogenic. Alongside the repertoire data, information on donor age, sex, ethnicity and CMV serostatus was compiled. In a later genetic analysis, genome-wide SNP genotypes for about 65% of the roughly 670 donors were used, and that subset was treated as a discovery cohort. Every discovery cohort repertoire had been produced on one sequencing platform. Class I and class II HLA loci were covered by the typing at four-digit resolution. The number of typed donors differed by locus: roughly 629-640 for A, B, C, DRB1 and DQB1; some 500 for DQA1; some 590 for DPA1; and about 450 for DPB1. A handful of DR-DQ haplotypes were handled as single units for association and clustering because linkage in the cohort was strong. Among around 400 genotyped donors of the cohort, an average of approximately 240,000 unique TCR beta nucleotide sequences was sequenced per donor, of which 15% to 20% were non-productive.

Inclusive of the bounding cysteine and phenylalanine, the CDR3 is 16 residues long. Only the CDR3 DNA is retained, 48 bases long and in frame from the first base. Trimming takes 4 bases from V and 0 bases from J, and the germline ends sit 14 bases apart. CDR1 and CDR2, per the germline V gene (reference sequence), are SGHNT and YYREEE. In total, roughly 710 healthy bone marrow donors made up the cohort. All cohort members were sampled while nominally healthy, although unrecorded immune exposures were likely present. The donor was CMV seropositive and belonged to the group of more than 250 seropositive cohort members. A peripheral blood sample was collected from each donor, and TCR beta sequencing was performed on peripheral blood mononuclear cells. The Qiagen DNeasy Blood Extraction Kit was used to extract genomic DNA from the blood cell samples. Overall results and qualifications from the work: Linkage disequilibrium might explain the correlated functional status among segregating V segments, but an unknown experimental factor could not be excluded. In a later genetic analysis, fewer N-insertions in productive TCRs were reported among donors in an Asian-associated ancestry cluster than the roughly 710-donor mean. Most TCR sequences were seen in very few donors, while some public TCRs were found in many individuals. A later analysis found that TCR association rates varied across HLA loci, with DRB1 alleles showing the most associated TCRs and HLA-C alleles the fewest. An association between a missense DCLRE1C variant and V-gene and J-gene trimming of TCR beta chains was found in a later genetic analysis and replicated in an independent cohort. The cohort was sequenced for TCR beta chains only, and without alpha or paired-chain data the features that could be detected were limited. Some IMGT-functional V segments, including TRBV6-2 and TRBV6-3, could not be told apart with the 87-base-pair reads, so those segments were excluded. According to a later analysis, parvovirus B19, influenza, CMV and Epstein-Barr virus appeared linked to several top co-occurrence clusters. The study gave a list of 150 to 200 TCR beta chains associated with cytomegalovirus. At a false discovery rate of 0.05, a later analysis linked around 17,000 TCR beta sequences to specific HLA alleles. In vitro tests confirmed that a few of the cytomegalovirus-associated TCR beta chains recognize cytomegalovirus antigens. The only immune exposure information available for the cohort was CMV serostatus. According to the authors, the approach could potentially be generalized to other disease states and immunological phenotypes. Compared with equally common non-associated chains, HLA-associated TCR beta chains in a later analysis were more clonally expanded and had lower generation probabilities. A cluster of highly shared sequence variants was judged likely to represent a technical artifact of the sequencing pipeline. Because HLA typing was unavailable for some donors at each locus, only the typed subset was used in association tests. In a later analysis, most CMV-associated TCR beta chains were found to appear HLA-restricted, with HLA associations seemingly driven largely by CMV exposure. When HLA alleles, especially DR and DQ, strongly co-occurred, TCR associations were difficult to assign to individual alleles. Roughly uniform sequencing depth across donors was assumed in presence/absence analyses, although this assumption may not hold. In both the original and validation cohorts, the classifier was reported to diagnose cytomegalovirus status with high specificity and sensitivity. A further reported finding was that TCR beta sequences accurately predicted the HLA-A and HLA-B alleles for most subjects in the first cohort. In an earlier analysis of around 600 of the donors, most TCR beta V segments appeared in productive rearrangements about 87% or about 30% of the time, broadly matching IMGT annotations. Seventeen rarely observed V segments, including chromosome 9 orphons, were excluded from the earlier analysis of a few hundred of the donors because counts were too low.

Remarks on this clone: This receptor's antigen is unknown. No qualities accompany the bases; no much larger clone lies one base away.

Library creation used the immunoSEQ multiplex PCR assay. The multiplex PCR relied on a mix of 60 forward primers for TCR Vbeta segments and 13 reverse primers for TCR Jbeta segments. Amplification of the CDR3 region of rearranged TCR beta genes was performed with a multiplex PCR assay on genomic DNA. Amplified TCR beta libraries were sequenced as 87-base-pair reads on the Illumina HiSeq System. Regarding the original processing steps: In a later analysis, tens of millions of unique TCR beta chains were counted across the roughly 610 repertoires, and approximately 11 million of these chains were shared by at least two donors. A nearest-neighbor algorithm error-corrected the raw reads and collapsed the reads into unique sequences, merging closely related sequences to remove PCR and sequencing errors. Alignment of CDR3 sequences to IMGT reference sequences was used to assign V, D and J gene segments. For a sequence to be retained, at least a six-nucleotide match to both a V gene segment and a J gene segment was required. A rearrangement counted as productive if the CDR3 had no stop codons and remained in frame with V and J, and every other rearrangement counted as non-productive. Following IMGT convention, CDR3 was defined as the stretch from the second conserved V-encoded cysteine up to the conserved J-encoded phenylalanine. The earlier analysis of a few hundred of the donors excluded any sequence lacking an unambiguous match to a single V gene segment. In an earlier analysis of 587 of the donors, V segments were called functional above 56.7% productive rearrangements and were called segregating when the between-donor standard deviation exceeded 5%. A statistical classification framework was built to diagnose cytomegalovirus status from the catalog of TCR beta chain sequences. A later analysis assigned V and J genes by comparing TCR nucleotide sequences with IMGT/GENE-DB human TR gene sequences. The TCRdist pipeline was used in a later analysis to assign CDR3 sequences and most-parsimonious VDJ recombination scenarios. A later analysis defined each TCR beta chain by its CDR3 amino acid sequence plus V-gene family, and excluded reads lacking a unique V-gene family. A later analysis removed roughly 590 highly shared, low-generation-probability nucleotide sequences to deal with suspected cross-contamination and a sequencing artifact. For each public chain, a later analysis derived a clonal expansion index from normalized ranks of inferred template counts within each repertoire. In a later analysis, generation probabilities were computed using a VDJ recombination model fitted to out-of-frame rearrangements, and the results were checked against IGoR. Hypergeometric tests were used in a later analysis to score TCR-TCR, TCR-HLA and TCR-CMV co-occurrence, with a repertoire-size bias correction applied to the TCR pairs. To estimate false discovery rates, a later analysis permuted the HLA or CMV assignments 20 times. A later analysis grouped co-occurring TCRs with DBSCAN, adding TCRdist sequence similarity when clustering within HLA-allele-positive subsets. Repertoires with fewer than 30,000 or more than 120,000 public chains were left out of co-occurrence clustering, as were about 5 repertoires with anomalous nucleotide sharing. Imported from immuneACCESS, the table was reduced by TCRdb to in-frame sequences with V and J called. These copies leave out some clones; in studies compared against another copy, an unresolved V gene accounts for under half, and the cause of the remainder is not known. The DNA was the basis for D and trimming; V, J and clone size are from that table. The sample table lists roughly 110,000 clones, around 66% of them with a count of one. The ten top clones hold roughly 8.7% of the sample.

The chain was built from TRBV5-4 and TRBJ2-1; the D gene is possibly TRBD2, with 6 bases matching. The sample was PBMCs. This TCR came from a man aged 18 to 35 in good health and CMV-seropositive. The CDR3 protein: CASSPRGTNSYNEQFF. The bases are TGTGCCAGCAGCCCCCGGGGGACCAACTCCTACAATGAGCAGTTCTTC.